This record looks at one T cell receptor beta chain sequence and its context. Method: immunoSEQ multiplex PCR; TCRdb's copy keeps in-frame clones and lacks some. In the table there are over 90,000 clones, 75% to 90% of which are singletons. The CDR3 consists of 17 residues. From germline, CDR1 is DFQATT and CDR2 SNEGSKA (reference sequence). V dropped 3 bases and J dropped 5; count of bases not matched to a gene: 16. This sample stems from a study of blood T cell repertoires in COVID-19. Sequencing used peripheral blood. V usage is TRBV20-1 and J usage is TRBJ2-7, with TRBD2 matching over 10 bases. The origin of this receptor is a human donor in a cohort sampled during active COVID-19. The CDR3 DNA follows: TGCAGTGCTAGTGGGGCTTGGGAGCGGGGGGGCCTCCACGAGCAGTACTTC. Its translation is CSASGAWERGGLHEQYF.